The rows below give T cell receptor beta chains drawn from one sample of a study of blood T cells in healthy people across ages. Each CDR3 protein is one row after TCRdb ran MiXCR on the 5' RACE reads. The sample carries roughly 1,500,000 distinct CDR3 sequences, 30% to 35% recorded once. The specimen sequenced was blood. These receptors came from a woman aged 25 to 39 in good health. CDR3s include the opening cysteine and the closing phenylalanine or tryptophan. A D gene is named only where the DNA matches it firmly. Only part of the rows carry a size: once, few, many, or a class if the clone is expanded.

D gene	clone size	V gene	J gene	CDR3 DNA	CDR3 protein
-	few	TRBV28	TRBJ1-2	TGTGCCAGCAGGTCGGGGGCTCTCACGAGTGGCTACACCTTC	CASRSGALTSGYTF
TRBD2	-	TRBV2	TRBJ2-7	TGTGCCAGGGGACTAGCGGGCAGCTCCTACGAGCAGTACTTC	CARGLAGSSYEQYF
TRBD2	-	TRBV20-1	TRBJ2-7	TGCAGTGCCCAAAGCGGGAGGGCCAGCGAGCAGTACTTC	CSAQSGRASEQYF
-	-	TRBV3-1	TRBJ1-6	TGTGCCAGCAGCCAAGACGGGACGGGGAATTCACCCCTCCACTTT	CASSQDGTGNSPLHF
TRBD2	-	TRBV5-1	TRBJ2-7	TGCGCCAGCAGCTTGGCCAGCGGGAGTATCGAGCAGTACTTC	CASSLASGSIEQYF
-	-	TRBV12-5	TRBJ1-1	TGTGCTAGCCAGTCCGGGGGAATGGACACTGAAGCTTTCTTT	CASQSGGMDTEAFF
-	-	TRBV4-1	TRBJ1-1	TGCGCCAGCAGCCAAAGTCCTACGTCGGTAGGAACTGAAGCTTTCTTT	CASSQSPTSVGTEAFF
-	-	TRBV5-1	TRBJ2-1	TGCGCCAGCAGCTTGGGTTCCGGGGGATCTTATTCCGATGAGCAGTTCTTC	CASSLGSGGSYSDEQFF
TRBD1	few	TRBV3-1	TRBJ2-7	TGTGCCAGCAGCCATTACGCAGGGGGTGCCTCCTACGAGCAGTACTTC	CASSHYAGGASYEQYF
TRBD2	-	TRBV9	TRBJ2-3	TGTGCCAGCAGCGGGACTAGCGGGGCAAGCACAGATACGCAGTATTTT	CASSGTSGASTDTQYF
-	-	TRBV20-1	TRBJ2-7	TGCAGTGCTAGTCGCGACAGAGACTACGAGCAGTACTTC	CSASRDRDYEQYF
-	-	TRBV20-1	TRBJ2-5	TGCAGTGCTTCCAAGGGGAGCTCCTACAATGAGCAGTACTTC	CSASKGSSYNEQYF
-	few	TRBV29-1	TRBJ2-5	TGCAGCGCTAACACACTAGGGGGAAGAGAGACCCTGTACTTC	CSANTLGGRETLYF
TRBD2	-	TRBV12-3/TRBV12-4	TRBJ2-7	TGTGCCAGCACTCTAGCGGGAAACGAGCAGTACTTC	CASTLAGNEQYF
-	-	TRBV20-1	TRBJ2-7	TGCAGTGCTAGAATCCGCGCCGGCCGGGAGCAGTACTTC	CSARIRAGREQYF
TRBD1	-	TRBV5-1	TRBJ2-1	TGCGCCAGCTGCTTACCCAATACAGGGGGTCATAATGAGCAGTTCTTC	CASCLPNTGGHNEQFF
-	few	TRBV27	TRBJ2-3	TGTGCCAGCAGCCCAGTGACGGTCTTGTCAGATACGCAGTATTTT	CASSPVTVLSDTQYF
-	-	TRBV4-1	TRBJ2-7	TGCGCCAGCAACCAACTTGGACTGGCGGGGGAGCAGTACTTC	CASNQLGLAGEQYF
-	few	TRBV20-1	TRBJ2-7	TGCAGTGCCCATGGCGCCTCCTACGAGCAGTACTTC	CSAHGASYEQYF
TRBD1	-	TRBV6-2/TRBV6-3	TRBJ2-2	TGTGCCAGCACTTCAGTCCGGACAGGGGGCGGGATGGCGAACACCGGGGAGCTGTTTTTT	CASTSVRTGGGMANTGELFF
-	-	TRBV27	TRBJ1-6	TGTGCCAGTACAACGGTGGGAGTATCCTCACCCCTCCACTTT	CASTTVGVSSPLHF
TRBD2	many	TRBV20-1	TRBJ2-7	TGCAGTGCTATAGATAGCGGGAGCTCCTACGAGCAGTACTTC	CSAIDSGSSYEQYF
-	-	TRBV18	TRBJ2-2	TGTGCCAGCCCACCACCCAACACCGGGGAGCTGTTTTTT	CASPPPNTGELFF
-	-	TRBV5-1	TRBJ2-1	TGCGCCAGCAGCTACATAGTCAACAATGAGCGGTTCTTC	CASSYIVNNERFF
-	few	TRBV12-3/TRBV12-4	TRBJ2-3	TGTGCCAGCAGTTTAGCGCTAAAAGTGGCCACAGATACGCAGTATTTT	CASSLALKVATDTQYF
-	few	TRBV6-1	TRBJ1-5	TGTGCCAGCAGTGATCAGTGGGAAGATCAGCCCCAGCATTTT	CASSDQWEDQPQHF
-	once	TRBV18	TRBJ2-5	TGTGCCAGCTCACCAGGGGATTACCAAGAGACCCAGTACTTC	CASSPGDYQETQYF
TRBD1	-	TRBV7-8	TRBJ1-5	TGTGCCAGCAGGGCGGGACAGAGATATCAGCCCCAGCATTTT	CASRAGQRYQPQHF
-	few	TRBV5-5	TRBJ2-3	TGTGCCAGCAGCCTCGGACAGTTAACCACAGATACGCAGTATTTT	CASSLGQLTTDTQYF
-	few	TRBV4-1	TRBJ2-7	TGCGCCAGCAGCCAGGATGCCGTGGGCAGCGGACCTTACGAGCAGTACTTC	CASSQDAVGSGPYEQYF
TRBD1	few	TRBV5-1	TRBJ2-7	TGCGCCAGCAGCTTCGCGGCAGGGGGCTCCTACGAGCAGTACTTC	CASSFAAGGSYEQYF
-	-	TRBV6-1	TRBJ2-7	TGTGCCAGCAGGTCCAGGAAGTACTCCTACGAGCAGTACTTC	CASRSRKYSYEQYF
-	few	TRBV12-3/TRBV12-4	TRBJ2-2	TGTGCCAGCAGGCCCCAGAACACCGGGGAGCTGTTTTTT	CASRPQNTGELFF
-	few	TRBV7-9	TRBJ1-4	TGTGCCAGCAGCTTAGTTCTTGACAGAGGAAATGAAAAACTGTTTTTT	CASSLVLDRGNEKLFF
TRBD2	-	TRBV2	TRBJ2-7	TGTGCCAGCAGTGAGAGGGCTAGCGGGGGGAACGAGCAGTACTTC	CASSERASGGNEQYF
-	-	TRBV7-3	TRBJ2-3	TGTGCCAGCAGCTTGGGCGCAGATACGCTGTATTTT	CASSLGADTLYF
-	-	TRBV21-1	TRBJ2-3	TGTGCCAGCAGCAAAGGAGGGATAGGGGTACGGGGTACGCAGTATTTT	CASSKGGIGVRGTQYF
-	few	TRBV20-1	TRBJ1-5	TGCAGTGCTAGTGGAGATATCAGCAATCAGCCCCAGCATTTT	CSASGDISNQPQHF
TRBD2	-	TRBV13	TRBJ2-3	TGTGCCAGCAGCTTAGTTACCGGGACTAGTCCGGATACGCAGTATTTT	CASSLVTGTSPDTQYF
TRBD2	-	TRBV30	TRBJ2-7	TGTGCCGGTGGGACTAGCAGTCCGTACGAGCAGTACTTC	CAGGTSSPYEQYF
-	-	TRBV27	TRBJ2-1	TGTGCCAGCAGTTATGGGAGTGGGTCCTACAATGAGCAGTTCTTC	CASSYGSGSYNEQFF
-	-	TRBV12-5	TRBJ1-2	TGTGCTAGTAAGATCTCGGGGGTTGAGAGTGGCTACACCTTC	CASKISGVESGYTF
TRBD2	few	TRBV20-1	TRBJ2-5	TGCAGTGCTCGCAGTCTAGCGGGGGGCTTCCAAGAGACCCAGTACTTC	CSARSLAGGFQETQYF
TRBD2	-	TRBV7-9	TRBJ2-1	TGTGCCAGCAGCCCCTTCTCGGGAGGGGGGAATGAGCAGTTCTTC	CASSPFSGGGNEQFF
-	few	TRBV3-1	TRBJ2-5	TGTGCCAGCAGCCATTCCGGACAAGAGACCCAGTACTTC	CASSHSGQETQYF
-	-	TRBV13	TRBJ2-5	TGTGCCAGCAGCCCCGTGCCAGAGACCCAGTACTTC	CASSPVPETQYF
-	few	TRBV12-3/TRBV12-4	TRBJ2-7	TGTGCCAGCAGTTTTCGACAGCTCTACGAGCAGTACTTC	CASSFRQLYEQYF
-	-	TRBV9	TRBJ2-5	TGTGCCAGCAGCCTAGGGTCTAGTGGGGTGGAAGAGACCCAGTACTTC	CASSLGSSGVEETQYF
TRBD1	few	TRBV5-1	TRBJ2-7	TGCGCCAGCAGCTTATGGGACAGGGACTTTTACGAGCAGTACTTC	CASSLWDRDFYEQYF
TRBD2	few	TRBV20-1	TRBJ2-1	TGCAGTGCTAGACTAGCGGGAGGCAGCTCCTACAATGAGCAGTTCTTC	CSARLAGGSSYNEQFF
TRBD2	few	TRBV6-1	TRBJ2-7	TGTGCCAGCAAGCGGGACGGATCCTACGAGCAGTACTTC	CASKRDGSYEQYF
TRBD2	-	TRBV6-2/TRBV6-3	TRBJ2-7	TGTGCCAACAGTGCCGGGACTAGCCACTACGAACAGTACTTC	CANSAGTSHYEQYF
TRBD2	many	TRBV29-1	TRBJ2-1	TGCAGCGTTCCGGACCTGGGACTAGCGGGACGTGAGCAGTTCTTC	CSVPDLGLAGREQFF
-	-	TRBV7-9	TRBJ1-1	TGTGTCAGCAGCTTAGGAACGGGGACTGAAGCTTTCTTT	CVSSLGTGTEAFF
TRBD1	-	TRBV5-1	TRBJ2-2	TGCGCCAGCAGCTTCGGACAGGGGGCAACCGGGGAGCTGTTTTTT	CASSFGQGATGELFF
-	-	TRBV20-1	TRBJ2-5	TGCAGTGCTACCAACCCGACAGGAAAAGAGACCCAGTACTTC	CSATNPTGKETQYF
-	-	TRBV27	TRBJ2-3	TGTGCCAGCTTTCCGACAGGAGTGATGCAGTATTTT	CASFPTGVMQYF